This T cell receptor beta chain is from a study of OX40 agonist ivuxolimab in advanced cancers. Overall study context: Patients undergoing dose escalation presented with hepatocellular carcinoma, melanoma, renal cell or head and neck cancer. Partial responses were achieved by three patients: one hepatocellular carcinoma, two cutaneous melanoma. Eligibility admitted prior anti-PD-1, anti-PD-L1 or anti-CTLA-4 therapy; 35% to 40% had some.

Sequenced by immunoSEQ multiplex PCR; TCRdb stores in-frame clones only, minus some. The sample has 57,000 or so clones, about 83% seen once. CDR3 length: 14 amino acids. Germline V lookup: CDR1 SNHLY, CDR2 FYNNEI. After removal of 4 bases from V and 5 bases from J, the junction contained 8 bases not matched to a gene. The material was CD4+ or CD8+ T cells sorted from blood, obtained in a trial of the OX40 agonist ivuxolimab. The TCR was taken from an adult with an advanced solid tumor such as melanoma, head and neck, liver or kidney cancer. The gene calls are TRBV2 and TRBJ2-7; TRBD1 matches at 7 bases. CDR3 region: CASSVRQGGNEQYF. CDR3 DNA: TGTGCCAGCAGTGTCCGACAGGGTGGGAACGAGCAGTACTTC.